This T cell receptor (beta chain) originates from a study of graft-versus-host responses after intestinal transplantation. Generated by immunoSEQ multiplex PCR, the TCRdb table keeps only in-frame clones and is missing some. The profile shows around 37,000 clones, roughly nine tenths of them singletons. To release intraepithelial and lamina propria lymphocytes, the graft tissue was processed. Trimming cost V 3 bases and J 5 bases, with 7 bases left between them. The CDR3 is made up of 13 amino acids. The V gene's germline CDR1 is SGHAT and CDR2 FQNNGV. The material sequenced was ileum tissue, taken roughly 200 days after intestinal transplant. The sequence was collected from a human patient who received an intestinal transplant, so some T cells may come from the graft donor. The chain recombines TRBV11-2 with TRBJ2-2; D call uncertain. CDR3 nucleotides: TGTGCCAGCAGCTTTTGGGGAACCGGGGAGCTGTTTTTT. It codes for CASSFWGTGELFF.